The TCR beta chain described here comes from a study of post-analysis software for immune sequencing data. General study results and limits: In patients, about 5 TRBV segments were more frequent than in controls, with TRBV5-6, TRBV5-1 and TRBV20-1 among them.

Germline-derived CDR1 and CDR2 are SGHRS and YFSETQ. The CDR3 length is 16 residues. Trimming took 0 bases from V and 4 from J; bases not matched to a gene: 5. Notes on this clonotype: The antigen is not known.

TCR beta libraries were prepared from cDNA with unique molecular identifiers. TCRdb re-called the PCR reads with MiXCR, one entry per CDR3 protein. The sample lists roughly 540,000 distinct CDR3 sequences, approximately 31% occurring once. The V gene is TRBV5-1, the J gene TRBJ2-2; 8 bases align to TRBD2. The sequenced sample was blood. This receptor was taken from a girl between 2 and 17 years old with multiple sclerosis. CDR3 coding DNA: TGCGCCAGCAGCTTGGCCGGGGGGGCCGGCACCGGGGAGCTGTTTTTT. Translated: CASSLAGGAGTGELFF. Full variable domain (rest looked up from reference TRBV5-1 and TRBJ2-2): KAGVTQTPRYLIKTRGQQVTLSCSPISGHRSVSWYQQTPGQGLQFLFEYFSETQRNKGNFPGRFSGRQFSNSRSEMNVSTLELGDSALYLCASSLAGGAGTGELFFGEGSRLTVL.